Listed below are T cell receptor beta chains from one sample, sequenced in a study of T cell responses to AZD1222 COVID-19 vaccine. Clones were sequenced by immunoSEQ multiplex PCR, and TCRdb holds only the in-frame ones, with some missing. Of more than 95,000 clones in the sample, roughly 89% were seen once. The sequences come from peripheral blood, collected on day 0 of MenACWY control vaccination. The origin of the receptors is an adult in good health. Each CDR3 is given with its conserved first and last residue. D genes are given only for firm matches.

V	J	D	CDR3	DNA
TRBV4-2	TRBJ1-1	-	CASSPGSNTEAFF	TGTGCCAGCAGCCCGGGATCGAACACTGAAGCTTTCTTT
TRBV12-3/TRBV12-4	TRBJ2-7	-	CASSSTENYEQYF	TGTGCCAGCAGTTCTACGGAAAACTACGAGCAGTACTTC
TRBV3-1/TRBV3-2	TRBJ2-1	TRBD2	CASSQFNPSGNNEQFF	TGTGCCAGCAGCCAATTTAATCCTAGCGGGAACAATGAGCAGTTCTTC
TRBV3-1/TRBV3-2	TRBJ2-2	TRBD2	CASSQAPIATSGPGTGELFF	TGTGCCAGCAGCCAAGCCCCCATCGCTACTAGCGGGCCGGGGACCGGGGAGCTGTTTTTT
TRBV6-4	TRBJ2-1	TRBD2	CASSTGTSGRRNEQFF	TGTGCCAGCAGTACAGGGACTAGCGGGAGAAGAAATGAGCAGTTCTTC
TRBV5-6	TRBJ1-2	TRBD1	CASSLGQGAFDGYTF	TGTGCCAGCAGCCTCGGACAGGGGGCGTTCGATGGCTACACCTTC
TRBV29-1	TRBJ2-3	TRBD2	CSAGLAGPTDTQYF	TGCAGCGCGGGACTAGCGGGACCCACAGATACGCAGTATTTT
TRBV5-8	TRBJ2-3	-	CASSLGSWPDTQYF	TGTGCCAGCAGCTTGGGAAGTTGGCCAGATACGCAGTATTTT
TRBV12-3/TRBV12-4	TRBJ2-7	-	CASSSTRTYEQYF	TGTGCCAGCAGTTCTACTAGAACCTACGAGCAGTACTTC
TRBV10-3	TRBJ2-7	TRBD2	CAIRTSVVGEQYF	TGTGCCATCAGAACTAGCGTCGTAGGGGAGCAGTACTTC
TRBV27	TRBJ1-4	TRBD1	CASSARQGSNEKLFF	TGTGCCAGCAGTGCCCGACAGGGATCTAATGAAAAACTGTTTTTT